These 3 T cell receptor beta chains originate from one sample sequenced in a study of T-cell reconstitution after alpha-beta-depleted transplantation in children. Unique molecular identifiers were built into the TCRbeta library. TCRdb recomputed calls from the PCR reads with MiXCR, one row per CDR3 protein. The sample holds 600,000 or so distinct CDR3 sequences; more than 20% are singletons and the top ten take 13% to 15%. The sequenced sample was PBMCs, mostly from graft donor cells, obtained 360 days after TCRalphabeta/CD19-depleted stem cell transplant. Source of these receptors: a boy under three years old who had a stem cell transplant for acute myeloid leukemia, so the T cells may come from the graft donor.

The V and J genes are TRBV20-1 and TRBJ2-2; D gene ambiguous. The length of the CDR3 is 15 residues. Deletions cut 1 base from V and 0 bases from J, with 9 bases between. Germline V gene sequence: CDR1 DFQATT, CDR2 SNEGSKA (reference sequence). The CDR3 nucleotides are TGCAGTGCTAGAGTCACCGTTGCGAACACCGGGGAGCTGTTTTTT. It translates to CSARVTVANTGELFF.

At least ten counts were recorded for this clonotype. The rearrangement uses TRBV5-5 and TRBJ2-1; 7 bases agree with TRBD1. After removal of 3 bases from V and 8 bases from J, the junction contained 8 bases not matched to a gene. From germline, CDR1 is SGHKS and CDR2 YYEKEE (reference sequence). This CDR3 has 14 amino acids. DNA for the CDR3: TGTGCCAGCAGCTCCTTGACAGGGAGCGATGAGCAGTTCTTC. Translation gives CASSSLTGSDEQFF.

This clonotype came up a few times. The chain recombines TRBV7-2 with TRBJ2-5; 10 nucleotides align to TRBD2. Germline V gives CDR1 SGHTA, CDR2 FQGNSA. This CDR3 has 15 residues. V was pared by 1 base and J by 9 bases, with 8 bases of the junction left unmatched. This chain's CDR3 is CASSLVSGGAAPQYF. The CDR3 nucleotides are TGTGCCAGCAGCTTAGTAAGCGGGGGGGCAGCTCCCCAGTACTTC.